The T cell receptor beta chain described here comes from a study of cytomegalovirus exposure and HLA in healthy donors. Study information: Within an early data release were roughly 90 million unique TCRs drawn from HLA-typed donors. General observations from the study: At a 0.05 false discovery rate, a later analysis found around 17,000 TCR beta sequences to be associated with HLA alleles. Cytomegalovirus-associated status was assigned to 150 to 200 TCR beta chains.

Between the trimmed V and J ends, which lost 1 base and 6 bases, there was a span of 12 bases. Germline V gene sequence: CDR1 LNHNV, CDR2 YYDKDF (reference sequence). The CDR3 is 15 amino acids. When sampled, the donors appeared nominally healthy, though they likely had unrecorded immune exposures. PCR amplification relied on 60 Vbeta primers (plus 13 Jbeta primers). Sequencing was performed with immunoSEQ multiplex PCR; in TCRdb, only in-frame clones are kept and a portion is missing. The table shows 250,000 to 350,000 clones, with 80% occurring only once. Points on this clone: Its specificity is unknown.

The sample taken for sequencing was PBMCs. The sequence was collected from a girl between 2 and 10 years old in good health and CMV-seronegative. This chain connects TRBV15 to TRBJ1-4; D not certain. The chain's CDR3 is CATSRGGSVDEKLFF. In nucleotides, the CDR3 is TGTGCCACCAGCAGAGGAGGTTCTGTGGATGAAAAACTGTTTTTT.